This TCR beta chain was found in a study of cytomegalovirus exposure and HLA in healthy donors (TCRdb year 2017). In the study overall: An earlier analysis of 587 of the donors reported 250 to 300 Gb of sequence data and around 100 million unique TCR beta sequences obtained from roughly 170 million T cells. To predict cytomegalovirus infection status, the study combined high-throughput TCR immunosequencing, statistical association of individual TCRs with disease status, and machine learning. An early release covering 550 to 650 HLA-typed donors comprised 250 to 350 gigabases of sequencing data and roughly 86 million unique TCR sequences. All discovery cohort repertoires had been generated using a single sequencing platform. Across approximately 400 genotyped donors of the cohort, an average of roughly 250,000 unique TCR beta nucleotide sequences per donor were sequenced, and roughly a sixth of those sequences were non-productive. Both class I and class II loci were covered by HLA typing, at four-digit resolution. In an earlier analysis of roughly 600 of the donors, high-throughput TCR beta sequencing was used to judge whether each TCR beta V gene segment behaved as functional or pseudogenic. In the later analysis, no new phenotypic data were used to find candidate immune exposures; instead, reliance was placed on TCR beta sequences and their occurrence across donors. A later genetic analysis used genome-wide SNP genotypes for about 60% of the roughly 670 donors, treating that subset as a discovery cohort. A later analysis re-examined previously published TCR beta repertoires from about 670 donors and added high-resolution HLA genotyping to investigate patterns of TCR occurrence. Typing coverage differed by locus: A, B, C, DRB1 and DQB1 were typed in roughly 629-630 donors, DQA1 in roughly 500, DPA1 in around 600, and DPB1 in 472. In addition to the first cohort of 666 subjects, a separate validation cohort of approximately 110 different subjects was used. The study profiled the T cell repertoires of hundreds of subjects by immunosequencing and related them to cytomegalovirus serostatus. Of the approximately 400 genotyped donors, around 81% fell in the genetic ancestry cluster associated with self-reported Caucasian donors. Because of strong linkage in the cohort, five DR-DQ haplotypes were treated as single units for association and clustering. The study was designed to test whether signatures of past pathogen exposure could be identified by cataloging public T cell receptors. Alongside the repertoire data, information on donor age, sex, ethnicity and CMV serostatus was compiled.

Libraries were made using the immunoSEQ multiplex PCR assay. For the multiplex PCR, a mixture combining 60 forward primers for TCR Vbeta segments and 13 reverse primers for TCR Jbeta segments was used. The CDR3 region of rearranged TCR beta genes was amplified from genomic DNA by a multiplex PCR assay. Amplified TCR beta libraries were sequenced as 87-base-pair reads on the Illumina HiSeq System. The authors' analysis ran thus. In a later analysis, tens of millions of unique TCR beta chains were counted across the roughly 610 repertoires, and approximately 11 million of these chains were shared by at least two donors. To remove PCR and sequencing errors, raw reads were error-corrected and collapsed into unique sequences using a nearest-neighbor algorithm that merged closely related sequences. CDR3 sequences were aligned to IMGT reference sequences to assign V, D and J gene segments. For a sequence to be retained, at least a six-nucleotide match to both a V gene segment and a J gene segment was required. A rearrangement was called productive if the CDR3 had no stop codons and remained in frame with V and J, and every other rearrangement was called non-productive. CDR3 was defined by IMGT convention, running from the second conserved V-encoded cysteine to the conserved J-encoded phenylalanine. The earlier analysis of 500 to 650 of the donors excluded any sequence lacking an unambiguous match to a single V gene segment. In an earlier analysis of some 590 of the donors, V segments were called functional above 56.7% productive rearrangements and were called segregating when the between-donor standard deviation exceeded 5%. A statistical classification framework was built for diagnosing cytomegalovirus status from the catalog of TCR beta chain sequences. In a later analysis, V and J genes were assigned by comparing TCR nucleotide sequences against IMGT/GENE-DB human TR gene sequences. The TCRdist pipeline was used in a later analysis to assign CDR3 sequences and most-parsimonious VDJ recombination scenarios. A later analysis defined each TCR beta chain by its CDR3 amino acid sequence plus V-gene family, and excluded reads lacking a unique V-gene family. A later analysis removed several hundred highly shared, low-generation-probability nucleotide sequences to deal with suspected cross-contamination and a sequencing artifact. A later analysis calculated a clonal expansion index for each public chain from normalized within-repertoire ranks of inferred template counts. Generation probabilities in a later analysis came from a VDJ recombination model fitted to out-of-frame rearrangements, and those results were checked against IGoR. A later analysis scored TCR-TCR, TCR-HLA and TCR-CMV co-occurrence with hypergeometric tests, applying a repertoire-size bias correction to TCR pairs. False discovery rates were estimated in a later analysis by permuting HLA or CMV assignments 20 times. In a later analysis, co-occurring TCRs were grouped using DBSCAN, and TCRdist sequence similarity was added for clustering within HLA-allele-positive subsets. Co-occurrence clustering excluded repertoires with fewer than 30,000 or more than 120,000 public chains, plus five with anomalous nucleotide sharing. Not all clones reach the TCRdb copy of this immuneACCESS table, which keeps in-frame sequences only. Checked studies attribute under half of the gap to unresolved V genes and leave the rest unexplained. V and J calls and clone size are given by that table; D and trimming were obtained from the DNA. The sample table shows 150,000 to 200,000 clones, and about 65% are seen once. The top ten constitute roughly 4.1% of the sample.

Trimming at the junction amounts to 1 base on V and 14 bases on J, and the germline ends lie 13 bases apart. The CDR3 runs 12 residues from the cysteine to the phenylalanine. The kept DNA is CDR3 alone, 36 bases in frame from the first base. CDR1 and CDR2, looked up from the germline V gene (reference sequence), are SEHNR and FQNEAQ. In total, 630 or so healthy bone marrow donors made up the cohort. Cohort members were all nominally healthy when sampled, although unrecorded immune exposures were likely present. The donor tested CMV seropositive, placing the donor among the 289 seropositive members of the cohort. Each donor provided a peripheral blood sample, and peripheral blood mononuclear cells were used for TCR beta sequencing. The Qiagen DNeasy Blood Extraction Kit was used to extract genomic DNA from the blood cell samples. Findings and caveats that apply to the study as a whole: CMV serostatus was the only immune exposure information available for the cohort. A later analysis reported that several top co-occurrence clusters appeared linked to parvovirus B19, influenza, CMV and Epstein-Barr virus. In a later analysis, some 18,000 TCR beta sequences were associated with specific HLA alleles at a false discovery rate of 0.05. According to the authors, the approach could potentially be generalized to other disease states and immunological phenotypes. In vitro tests confirmed that a few of the cytomegalovirus-associated TCR beta chains recognize cytomegalovirus antigens. Correlated functional status among segregating V segments might be attributable to linkage disequilibrium, but an unknown experimental factor could not be ruled out. While some public TCRs were present in many individuals, most TCR sequences turned up only very rarely across donors. In a later genetic analysis, fewer N-insertions in productive TCRs were reported among donors in an Asian-associated ancestry cluster than the roughly 710-donor mean. The classifier was reported to diagnose cytomegalovirus status with high specificity and sensitivity in both the original cohort and the validation cohort. HLA typing was unavailable for some donors at each locus, so association tests used only the typed subset. V-gene and J-gene trimming of TCR beta chains was associated with a missense DCLRE1C variant in a later genetic analysis, and the association was replicated in an independent cohort. The study gave a list of under 200 TCR beta chains associated with cytomegalovirus. A later analysis found that HLA-associated TCR beta chains were more clonally expanded and had lower generation probabilities than equally common non-associated chains. In this cohort, only TCR beta chains were sequenced, and detectable features were limited by the absence of alpha or paired-chain data. A further reported finding was that TCR beta sequences accurately predicted the HLA-A and HLA-B alleles for most subjects in the first cohort. Because counts were too low, about 15 rarely observed V segments, including chromosome 9 orphons, were left out of the earlier analysis of about 500 of the donors. A cluster of highly shared sequence variants was judged likely to be a technical artifact of the sequencing pipeline. The presence/absence analyses assumed that sequencing depth was roughly uniform across donors, and that assumption may not be true. In a later analysis, the rate of TCR association differed among HLA loci, with DRB1 alleles having the most associated TCRs and HLA-C alleles having the fewest. When HLA alleles, especially DR and DQ, strongly co-occurred, TCR associations were difficult to assign to individual alleles. Some IMGT-functional V segments, including TRBV6-2 and TRBV6-3, could not be distinguished by the 87-base-pair reads and were therefore excluded. According to a later analysis, most CMV-associated TCR beta chains appeared to be HLA-restricted, and the HLA associations seemed to be driven largely by CMV exposure. An earlier analysis of approximately 500 of the donors showed that most TCR beta V segments appeared in productive rearrangements either about 87% or about 30% of the time, which broadly matched IMGT annotations.

Turning to this clone: What this receptor recognizes is not known. One base away there is no much larger clone; base qualities are not given.

The sequenced sample was PBMCs. The sequence was collected from a woman aged 18-35 years in good health and CMV-seropositive. The chain is encoded by TRBV7-9 joined to TRBJ2-3; TRBD2 might be the D gene, on 6 matching bases. CDR3 reads: CASSLELAGGYF. The DNA sequence is given as TGTGCCAGCAGCTTAGAACTAGCCGGAGGGTATTTT.